This is a list of T cell receptor beta chains from one sample in a study of blood T cell repertoires in COVID-19. Measured with immunoSEQ multiplex PCR; TCRdb has only the in-frame clones, and not every one. The table shows some 290,000 clones, with just under 90% occurring only once. Sequencing was performed on PBMCs or T cells enriched from blood (not recorded which). The receptors here all came from a woman aged 25 to 45 who had recovered from COVID-19. The CDR3 runs from the conserved cysteine through the conserved F or W. Fields, in order: J gene, D gene, V gene, clone size, CDR3 DNA, CDR3 protein. A D gene is named only where the DNA matches it firmly. Clone sizes are given selectively: once, few, many, or a class where the clone is expanded.

j_gene: TRBJ2-1; d_gene: -; v_gene: TRBV6-2/TRBV6-3; abundance: -; CDR3nt: TGTGCCAGCAGTTACCCCCTAGGAATCTACAATGAGCAGTTCTTC; CDR3aa: CASSYPLGIYNEQFF
j_gene: TRBJ1-2; d_gene: TRBD1; v_gene: TRBV5-6; abundance: -; CDR3nt: TGTGCCAGCAGCTTGGCCCAGGGGGCCTATGGCTACACCTTC; CDR3aa: CASSLAQGAYGYTF
j_gene: TRBJ1-1; d_gene: -; v_gene: TRBV4-3; abundance: -; CDR3nt: TGCGCCAGCAGCCCCGAGGGGGTCCTCACTGAAGCTTTCTTT; CDR3aa: CASSPEGVLTEAFF
j_gene: TRBJ2-1; d_gene: TRBD2; v_gene: TRBV4-2; abundance: once; CDR3nt: TGTGCCAGCAGCCTCACACTAGCGGCCGGGACCCCGGGGCATGAGCAGTTCTTC; CDR3aa: CASSLTLAAGTPGHEQFF
j_gene: TRBJ1-5; d_gene: -; v_gene: TRBV5-6; abundance: -; CDR3nt: TGTGCCAGCAGCCCGGGAGGAGATCAGCCCCAGCATTTT; CDR3aa: CASSPGGDQPQHF
j_gene: TRBJ1-6; d_gene: -; v_gene: TRBV9; abundance: -; CDR3nt: TGTGCCAGCAGCGTATCCTCAGGACTCTCTTCACCCCTCCACTTT; CDR3aa: CASSVSSGLSSPLHF
j_gene: TRBJ2-2; d_gene: TRBD1; v_gene: TRBV9; abundance: -; CDR3nt: TGTGCCAGCAGCTCGCCAATCGGACAGGGCAGGATAGCCGGGGAGCTGTTTTTT; CDR3aa: CASSSPIGQGRIAGELFF
j_gene: TRBJ1-2; d_gene: -; v_gene: TRBV10-2; abundance: few; CDR3nt: TGCGCCAGCAGTGAGTCATCGTGGCAGAACTATGGCTACACCTTC; CDR3aa: CASSESSWQNYGYTF
j_gene: TRBJ1-3; d_gene: TRBD1; v_gene: TRBV9; abundance: -; CDR3nt: TGTGCCAGCAGCGTAAGGGACAGCCAAAGGGTTGGAAACACCATATATTTT; CDR3aa: CASSVRDSQRVGNTIYF
j_gene: TRBJ1-5; d_gene: -; v_gene: TRBV24-1; abundance: -; CDR3nt: TGTGCCACCAGTGACCAGGAAGCCGGGAGTCAGCCCCAGCATTTT; CDR3aa: CATSDQEAGSQPQHF
j_gene: TRBJ2-1; d_gene: -; v_gene: TRBV28; abundance: -; CDR3nt: TGTGCCAGCAGTTTAGGGAGCTCCTACAATGAGCAGTTCTTC; CDR3aa: CASSLGSSYNEQFF
j_gene: TRBJ1-1; d_gene: TRBD1; v_gene: TRBV18; abundance: -; CDR3nt: TGTGCCAGCTCCCCACTGACGACAGGGTCTCACACTGAAGCTTTCTTT; CDR3aa: CASSPLTTGSHTEAFF